This T cell receptor beta chain is drawn from a study of cytomegalovirus exposure and HLA in healthy donors. The CDR3 contains 17 residues. Germline V lookup: CDR1 SNHLY, CDR2 FYNNEI. The V end lost 5 bases, the J end lost 2 bases, and 20 bases lay between the germline ends. Findings and limits, study-wide: A later analysis associated approximately 17,000 TCR beta sequences with HLA alleles at a 0.05 false discovery rate. For presence/absence analyses, sequencing depth was assumed to be roughly uniform across donors.

Donors were nominally healthy when sampled, though unrecorded immune exposures were likely. This clone appeared a few times. Antigen unknown. Use of 60 Vbeta and 13 Jbeta primers characterized the PCR. Assay: immunoSEQ multiplex PCR; the TCRdb copy retains only in-frame clones and omits some. Of some 110,000 clones listed, approximately 70% are singletons. The sequenced sample consisted of PBMCs. The sequence was obtained from a man aged 25 to 40 in good health and CMV-seropositive. This chain uses TRBV2 with TRBJ2-3; a weak D match, TRBD2 (7 bases). In DNA, the CDR3 is TGTGCCAGCAGTTTGGCCGAGGGGGGGCTGCTCACAGATACGCAGTATTTT. Encoded protein: CASSLAEGGLLTDTQYF.